This T cell receptor (beta chain) was sequenced during a study of blood T cell repertoires in COVID-19. Study-level information: The origin of the acute and convalescent COVID-19 samples was the United States, Italy and Spain. From T cells, B-cell-depleted T cells, or PBMCs came the material, which was cDNA or gDNA.

This CDR3 has 12 residues. V was shortened by 3 bases and J by 3 bases, with 7 bases between the two germline ends. Germline CDR1 SGHKS, CDR2 YYEKEE (reference sequence). Original handling: Reference gene primer amplification gave estimated nucleated cell counts. The repertoire was sequenced with immunoSEQ multiplex PCR; TCRdb's copy has only in-frame clones and lacks some. Clone size and V and J calls were adopted from that table, with D and trimming inferred from the DNA. The data hold over 40,000 clones, with approximately 80% observed a single time. The chain employs TRBV5-5 and TRBJ2-7; possibly TRBD1 for D (6 bases). The clonotype originates from a human donor in a cohort sampled during active COVID-19. The sequenced sample consisted of peripheral blood. CDR3 nucleotide sequence: TGTGCCAGCAGCTCGGACAGCTACGAGCAGTACTTC. Its protein product is CASSSDSYEQYF.